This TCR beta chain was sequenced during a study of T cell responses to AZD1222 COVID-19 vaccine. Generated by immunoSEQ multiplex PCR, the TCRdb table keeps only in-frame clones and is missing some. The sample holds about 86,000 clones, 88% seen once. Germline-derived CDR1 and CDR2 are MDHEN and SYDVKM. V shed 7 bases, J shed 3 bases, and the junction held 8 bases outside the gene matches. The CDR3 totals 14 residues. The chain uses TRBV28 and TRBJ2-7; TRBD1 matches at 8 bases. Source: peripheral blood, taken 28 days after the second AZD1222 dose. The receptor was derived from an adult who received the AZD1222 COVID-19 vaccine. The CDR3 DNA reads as TGTGCCAGCACCCTCGGACAGGGTCGCTACGAGCAGTACTTC. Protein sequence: CASTLGQGRYEQYF.